Here is one T cell receptor (beta chain) with its context. The antigen this receptor binds is unknown. The input lacks base qualities; no much larger clone sits a single base away. These data come from a study of identifying expanded T cells in peripheral blood (dated by TCRdb to about 2019). Context from the whole study: Separate aliquots of the same genomic DNA pool were sequenced to produce technical replicates, and four replicates were compared in pairs. General study outcomes and caveats: The binomial model flagged approximately 1.3 differentially abundant clones between technical replicates but 15 to 17 over about 2 weeks and approximately 18 over approximately four weeks. Both the number of clones called differentially abundant and the false-positive rate were significantly reduced by the beta-binomial model across all healthy-donor time intervals. The authors expected that over much longer intervals, such as months to years, biological variance in healthy repertoires might increase even further. Across all healthy donors, variance in clone template counts between roughly 2-week samples was found to increase significantly with total template count.

Trimming takes 6 bases from V and 0 bases from J, and the germline ends sit 14 bases apart. The CDR3, cysteine through phenylalanine, is 15 amino acids long. The kept DNA is CDR3 alone, 45 bases in frame from the first base. The germline V gene encodes CDR1 MDHEN and CDR2 SYDVKM. The immunoSEQ Assay, which relies on bias-controlled multiplex PCR amplification of genomic DNA, was used to profile TCRbeta CDR3 regions. As for how the authors treated the data: To quantify the absolute abundance of each unique TCRbeta CDR3 region, the sequences were collapsed and filtered. Differential abundance was tested with a binomial (Fisher-equivalent) model and with a beta-binomial model adding time-dependent variance fitted from healthy donors. Clones with fewer than 5 combined templates were excluded, and clones with Benjamini-Hochberg FDR below 0.01 were called differentially abundant. Using the form v = (b*log(k)+a)^2, the beta-binomial variance was modeled as a function of the total template count across the two samples. Imported from immuneACCESS, the table was reduced by TCRdb to in-frame sequences with V and J called. These copies leave out some clones; in studies compared against another copy, an unresolved V gene accounts for under half, and the cause of the remainder is not known. V and J calls and clone size come straight from that table; D and trimming were deduced from the DNA. In all, the sample holds 85,000 to 100,000 clones, and approximately 90% of those were seen once. The ten largest clones take up approximately 4% of the sample.

During the collection period, no infections or other immune events were recorded for the healthy donors. Time-dependent variance in a beta-binomial model of T-cell clone differential abundance was calibrated using healthy-donor blood repertoires as a training cohort. The training cohort comprised roughly ten healthy donors, 3 female and 7 male. Donor ages ranged from 29 to 64 years, with an average of around 43 years. Whole blood from each healthy donor was obtained from a commercial supplier and was collected at three time points around 15 days apart. For immunosequencing, genomic DNA was extracted from unsorted whole blood.

Specimen: blood. The V and J genes are TRBV28 and TRBJ1-1; the D gene is not confidently resolved. The clonotype was recovered from a person aged 18 to 75 in good health. For the CDR3, the sequence is CASRPAGPLNTEAFF. The DNA reads as follows: TGTGCCAGCAGACCAGCAGGCCCCTTGAACACTGAAGCTTTCTTT.